This T cell receptor beta chain comes out of a study of control samples from healthy donors and cancer patients. The V end was cut by 2 bases, the J end by 6 bases, with 11 bases between. The CDR3 covers 14 residues. Germline loops: CDR1 SGHRS, CDR2 YFSETQ. Method: immunoSEQ multiplex PCR; TCRdb's copy keeps in-frame clones and lacks some. The sample consists of roughly 400,000 clones, roughly 90% of them appearing once. The chain has TRBV5-1 and TRBJ1-4; D is uncertain. The sequence was collected from a man aged 40-49 years with head and neck cancer. The sequenced sample was PBMCs. CDR3 residues: CASSFGAGYEKLFF. For the CDR3, the DNA is TGCGCCAGCAGCTTCGGAGCCGGGTATGAAAAACTGTTTTTT.